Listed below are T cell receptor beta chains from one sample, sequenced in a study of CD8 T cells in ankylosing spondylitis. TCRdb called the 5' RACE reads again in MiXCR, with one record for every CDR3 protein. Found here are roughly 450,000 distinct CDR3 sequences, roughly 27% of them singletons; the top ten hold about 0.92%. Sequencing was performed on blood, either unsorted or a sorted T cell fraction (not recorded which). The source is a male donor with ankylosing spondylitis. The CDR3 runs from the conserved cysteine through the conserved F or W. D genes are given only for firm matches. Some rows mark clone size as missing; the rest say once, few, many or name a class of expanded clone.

CDR3 protein: CSASKIPGTHAGANEKLFF
CDR3 DNA: TGCAGTGCTAGCAAGATACCCGGGACCCATGCGGGGGCTAATGAAAAACTGTTTTTT
D gene: .
V gene: TRBV20-1
clone size: .
J gene: TRBJ1-4

CDR3 protein: CSASASGLAWETQYF
CDR3 DNA: TGCAGTGCTAGTGCTTCGGGACTAGCGTGGGAGACCCAGTACTTC
D gene: TRBD2
V gene: TRBV20-1
clone size: few
J gene: TRBJ2-5

CDR3 protein: CSVDLGADTQYF
CDR3 DNA: TGCAGCGTTGACCTGGGGGCAGATACGCAGTATTTT
D gene: .
V gene: TRBV29-1
clone size: .
J gene: TRBJ2-3

CDR3 protein: CSAAHRSLTPYNEQFF
CDR3 DNA: TGCAGTGCCGCCCACAGGTCCCTTACCCCGTACAATGAGCAGTTCTTC
D gene: .
V gene: TRBV20-1
clone size: many
J gene: TRBJ2-1

CDR3 protein: CASSYGTSGRPQFF
CDR3 DNA: TGTGCCAGCAGTTACGGCACTAGCGGGAGGCCACAGTTCTTC
D gene: TRBD2
V gene: TRBV6-2/TRBV6-3
clone size: few
J gene: TRBJ2-1

CDR3 protein: CASSQEAGTEAFF
CDR3 DNA: TGTGCCAGCAGCCAAGAAGCGGGCACTGAAGCTTTCTTT
D gene: .
V gene: TRBV3-1
clone size: few
J gene: TRBJ1-1

CDR3 protein: CASKETGLSSYEQYF
CDR3 DNA: TGTGCCAGCAAAGAAACAGGGTTGAGTTCCTACGAGCAGTACTTC
D gene: .
V gene: TRBV2
clone size: few
J gene: TRBJ2-7

CDR3 protein: CASSPRWGGFAYGYTF
CDR3 DNA: TGTGCCAGCAGTCCCCGGTGGGGGGGTTTTGCCTATGGCTACACCTTC
D gene: .
V gene: TRBV27
clone size: .
J gene: TRBJ1-2

CDR3 protein: CASSQGPKPGLAWGEQFF
CDR3 DNA: TGCGCCAGCAGCCAAGGGCCCAAACCGGGACTAGCATGGGGAGAGCAGTTCTTC
D gene: TRBD2
V gene: TRBV4-1
clone size: many
J gene: TRBJ2-1

CDR3 protein: CASSLGQYSNQPQHF
CDR3 DNA: TGCGCCAGCAGCCTGGGACAGTATAGCAATCAGCCCCAGCATTTT
D gene: TRBD1
V gene: TRBV4-1
clone size: .
J gene: TRBJ1-5

CDR3 protein: CASRSGGETQYF
CDR3 DNA: TGTGCCAGCAGATCTGGAGGAGAGACCCAGTACTTC
D gene: .
V gene: TRBV25-1
clone size: few
J gene: TRBJ2-5

CDR3 protein: CASSSTGEGTIYF
CDR3 DNA: TGTGCCAGCAGCTCCACAGGAGAAGGCACCATATATTTT
D gene: .
V gene: TRBV12-3/TRBV12-4
clone size: .
J gene: TRBJ1-3

CDR3 protein: CASSQSLAGVRTDTQYF
CDR3 DNA: TGTGCCAGCAGCCAATCACTAGCGGGAGTAAGGACAGATACGCAGTATTTT
D gene: TRBD2
V gene: TRBV4-2
clone size: .
J gene: TRBJ2-3

CDR3 protein: CASSTNSGKNEQFF
CDR3 DNA: TGTGCCAGCAGTACAAATAGCGGCAAGAATGAGCAGTTCTTC
D gene: .
V gene: TRBV25-1
clone size: .
J gene: TRBJ2-1

CDR3 protein: CASSRTGDSPGANVLTF
CDR3 DNA: TGTGCCAGCAGCAGGACAGGGGACTCACCTGGGGCCAACGTCCTGACTTTC
D gene: TRBD1
V gene: TRBV5-4
clone size: once
J gene: TRBJ2-6

CDR3 protein: CASSPLQGGSANVLTF
CDR3 DNA: TGCGCCAGCAGCCCCTTACAGGGTGGGTCGGCCAACGTCCTGACTTTC
D gene: .
V gene: TRBV4-1
clone size: few
J gene: TRBJ2-6

CDR3 protein: CASTNPSSDEQFF
CDR3 DNA: TGCGCCAGCACCAACCCCTCATCCGATGAGCAGTTCTTC
D gene: .
V gene: TRBV5-1
clone size: few
J gene: TRBJ2-1

CDR3 protein: CASSLGPGPTTETQYF
CDR3 DNA: TGCGCCAGCAGCTTGGGGCCGGGACCGACAACGGAGACCCAGTACTTC
D gene: .
V gene: TRBV5-1
clone size: many
J gene: TRBJ2-5

CDR3 protein: CASSLFTGGNEQFF
CDR3 DNA: TGCGCCAGCAGCTTGTTTACAGGGGGCAATGAGCAGTTCTTC
D gene: TRBD1
V gene: TRBV5-1
clone size: few
J gene: TRBJ2-1

CDR3 protein: CSATPGQGYTEAFF
CDR3 DNA: TGCAGTGCTACTCCGGGACAGGGCTACACTGAAGCTTTCTTT
D gene: TRBD1
V gene: TRBV20-1
clone size: .
J gene: TRBJ1-1

CDR3 protein: CASSESVPLTTQYF
CDR3 DNA: TGCGCCAGCAGTGAGTCGGTCCCCTTGACGACCCAGTACTTC
D gene: .
V gene: TRBV10-2
clone size: .
J gene: TRBJ2-5

CDR3 protein: CSARTGGRNEQFF
CDR3 DNA: TGCAGTGCACGGACAGGGGGCCGCAATGAGCAGTTCTTC
D gene: TRBD1
V gene: TRBV20-1
clone size: many
J gene: TRBJ2-1

CDR3 protein: CASSGQFHNQPQHF
CDR3 DNA: TGTGCCAGCAGTGGACAGTTCCACAATCAGCCCCAGCATTTT
D gene: .
V gene: TRBV12-3/TRBV12-4
clone size: few
J gene: TRBJ1-5

CDR3 protein: CASSPWGGTDEAFF
CDR3 DNA: TGTGCCAGCAGCCCATGGGGGGGGACAGATGAAGCTTTCTTT
D gene: TRBD1
V gene: TRBV12-3/TRBV12-4
clone size: .
J gene: TRBJ1-1

CDR3 protein: CSVDETTGGVSYRKAFF
CDR3 DNA: TGCAGCGTCGACGAAACAACAGGGGGCGTAAGTTACCGAAAAGCTTTCTTT
D gene: TRBD1
V gene: TRBV29-1
clone size: few
J gene: TRBJ1-1

CDR3 protein: CASSLSPNTEAFF
CDR3 DNA: TGCGCCAGCAGCTTGTCACCGAACACTGAAGCTTTCTTT
D gene: .
V gene: TRBV5-1
clone size: .
J gene: TRBJ1-1

CDR3 protein: CASSQQTSFTRGTYNEQFF
CDR3 DNA: TGTGCCAGCAGCCAACAGACTTCGTTTACCAGGGGTACCTACAATGAGCAGTTCTTC
D gene: .
V gene: TRBV11-1
clone size: many
J gene: TRBJ2-1

CDR3 protein: CASRIRGGSGYTF
CDR3 DNA: TGTGCCAGCCGCATTCGAGGGGGGTCTGGCTACACCTTC
D gene: .
V gene: TRBV6-1
clone size: .
J gene: TRBJ1-2

CDR3 protein: CASRQRQSNTGELFF
CDR3 DNA: TGTGCCAGCAGACAAAGACAGTCGAACACCGGGGAGCTGTTTTTT
D gene: .
V gene: TRBV12-3/TRBV12-4
clone size: few
J gene: TRBJ2-2